This T cell receptor (beta chain) was recorded in a study of blood T cell repertoires in COVID-19. V was pared by 7 bases and J by 0 bases, with 15 bases between. CDR3 length: 15 residues. CDR1 and CDR2 from the germline V gene are LNHDA and SQIVND (reference sequence). Assay: immunoSEQ multiplex PCR; the TCRdb copy retains only in-frame clones and omits some. The data contain fewer than 650,000 clones, around 90% of them singletons. During active infection, Seattle patients enrolled and were then monitored through disease. Sample: peripheral blood. The V call is TRBV19, the J call TRBJ1-1; perhaps TRBD1 as D (5 bases). The sequence was obtained from a woman aged 50 to 65 with COVID-19, enrolled during active disease. DNA of the CDR3: TGTGCCAGTAAAACCTTACAGGAACTGAACACTGAAGCTTTCTTT. It specifies CASKTLQELNTEAFF.